Listed below are T cell receptor beta chains from one sample, sequenced in a study of shared clonotypes between healthy human individuals. Profiled with immunoSEQ multiplex PCR; TCRdb holds only in-frame clones, not every one. Among 2 million to 2.5 million clones, 90% to 95% were seen once, and the ten largest hold about 0.13%. The sequencing sample was made of naive CD4+ T cells sorted from blood. These receptors originate from a man between 18 and 35 years old in good health. CDR3s include the opening cysteine and the closing phenylalanine or tryptophan. Each record gives: J gene, D gene, V gene, clone size, CDR3 DNA, CDR3 protein. The D gene is left open where the match is weak. Expanded clones get a size class; other rows say once, few or many, or leave the size out.

TRBJ1-6,-,TRBV7-2,-,TGTGCCAGCAGCCTATATTTGCGATCGGGGAATTCACCCCTCCACTTT,CASSLYLRSGNSPLHF
TRBJ2-1,TRBD2,TRBV19,-,TGTGCCAGTAGTATATGGGCGGGAGACTACAATGAGCAGTTCTTC,CASSIWAGDYNEQFF
TRBJ1-4,-,TRBV14,once,TGTGCCAGCAGCCAAGAGCGGGCCGTGCTGTTTTTT,CASSQERAVLFF
TRBJ1-2,-,TRBV7-2,-,TGTGCCAGCAGCTTAGTAGGGCCAGGGGACTATGGCTACACCTTC,CASSLVGPGDYGYTF
TRBJ2-5,TRBD1,TRBV19,-,TGTGCCAGTAGTCCCACAGGGGGTCAGGAGACCCAGTACTTC,CASSPTGGQETQYF
TRBJ1-1,-,TRBV10-3,-,TGTGCCATCAGTGAAGGGACACAGATTGAAGCTTTCTTT,CAISEGTQIEAFF
TRBJ1-1,TRBD1,TRBV6-1,-,TGTGCCAGCAGCCAACAGGGGCCCACTGAAGCTTTCTTT,CASSQQGPTEAFF
TRBJ2-5,TRBD2,TRBV10-2,-,TGCGCCACAAAAGGGACTAGCGGTTCCCCTGAGACCCAGTACTTC,CATKGTSGSPETQYF
TRBJ1-6,-,TRBV25-1,-,TGTGCCAGCAGTGACTTAAAGGTGGGGGCTAATTCACCCCTCCACTTT,CASSDLKVGANSPLHF
TRBJ1-2,TRBD1,TRBV6-6,-,TGTGCCAGCAGTCCGGACGGGGACAGGCACTATGGCTACACCTTC,CASSPDGDRHYGYTF
TRBJ2-5,-,TRBV30,once,TGTGCCTGGAGTCCGCCGGGGACATTAAAGACCCAGTACTTC,CAWSPPGTLKTQYF
TRBJ2-5,-,TRBV12-2,-,TGTGCAAGTCGCTTAATCCGCCAGGGAATGTTTTCGGTAGGCGAACAAGAGACCCAGTACTTC,CASRLIRQGMFSVGEQETQYF
TRBJ2-4,-,TRBV6-1,-,TGTGCCAGCAGTGAATTCGGGGGCCCAAACATTCAGTACTTC,CASSEFGGPNIQYF
TRBJ1-4,-,TRBV6-5,-,TGTGCCAGCAGTTACTCCGCAACTAATGAAAAACTGTTTTTT,CASSYSATNEKLFF
TRBJ2-1,TRBD2,TRBV10-3,-,TGTGCCATTAGACTAGCGGGAGGTGAGCAGTTCTTC,CAIRLAGGEQFF